This TCR beta chain stems from a study of vaccination and CD4 T cells after COVID-19. Study at large: The peptides that stimulated the cells were overlapping spike peptides from SARS-CoV-2, HCoV-NL63, HCoV-OC43 and HCoV-229E. A CEFX pool, an HIV-1 Nef pool, or no peptide went to control cultures.

V lost 2 bases, J lost 2 bases, and 10 bases lay in between. Germline-derived CDR1 and CDR2 are SGHNT and YYREEE (reference sequence). There are 14 residues in the CDR3. This clonotype turned up a few times. Its antigen is as yet unknown. Stated treatment: roughly 10-day PBMC culture with coronavirus spike peptide pools or control peptides (ViraFEST assay). CD4+ T-cell collection from the unexposed donor predated the COVID-19 pandemic (2011-2018). ViraFEST stimulated the growth of antigen-specific T cells using peptide pools and subsequently profiled their TCRs by sequencing. The Oncomine TCR Beta short-read assay sequenced DNA from cultured CD4+ T cells. It was cultured CD4+ T cells from which genomic DNA was extracted. TCRdb re-derived calls from the PCR reads in MiXCR, one entry per CDR3 protein. The sample carries under 11,000 distinct CDR3 sequences, 28% recorded once.

The source is a human donor in good health. Material: CD4+ T cells from blood, cultured in vitro. This sequence joins TRBV5-4 and TRBJ2-5; D gene uncertain. Written as DNA, the CDR3 is TGTGCCAGCAGCTTTGTTACAGTTCAAGAGACCCAGTACTTC. Translated, it gives CASSFVTVQETQYF.